This TCR beta chain appears in the sequencing data of a study of cytomegalovirus exposure and HLA in healthy donors. At the level of the study: The same platform used for the approximately 670 first-cohort repertoires was also used for the 120 or so validation repertoires, as a later analysis reported.

This clone was seen a single time. Its specificity is unknown. Whole-study results and caveats: A later analysis found first-cohort TCR clusters tended to co-occur in the 95 to 150 validation repertoires. The study labeled under 200 TCR beta chains cytomegalovirus-associated.

Germline lookup yields CDR1 MNHNS and CDR2 SASEGT. V trimming: 4 bases; J trimming: 5 bases; junction bases outside the gene matches: 9. The CDR3 sequence is 15 residues long. Here immunoSEQ multiplex PCR was the method, and the copy in TCRdb shows in-frame clones only, minus some. The sample has about 130,000 clones; 89% are singletons. The TCR comes from a man aged 25-40 years in good health and CMV-seronegative. V gene TRBV6-1 combines with J gene TRBJ2-5; 8 nucleotides match TRBD1. The sequenced material came from PBMCs. DNA of the CDR3: TGTGCCAGCAGTGGCCGGACAGGGCGACGGGAGACCCAGTACTTC. Translated: CASSGRTGRRETQYF.